The 9 T cell receptor beta chains presented below share a single source sample, sequenced in a study of CD8 T cells in ankylosing spondylitis. Study-level points and caveats: A TCR beta motif of several highly homologous variants seemed to mark ankylosing spondylitis blood.

Their cognate antigens are unknown. TCRdb re-called the 5' RACE reads with MiXCR, one entry per CDR3 protein. The profile shows roughly 670,000 distinct CDR3 sequences, under 20% of them singletons. Sequenced sample: blood, either unsorted or a sorted T cell fraction (not recorded which). The receptors here all came from a male donor with ankylosing spondylitis.

The V call is TRBV28, the J call TRBJ2-3; no clear D. Trimming cost V 2 bases and J 0 bases, with 9 bases left between them. Germline assignment: CDR1 MDHEN and CDR2 SYDVKM. The length of the CDR3 is 15 residues. CDR3 sequence: CASSLELRSTDTQYF. Written as DNA, the CDR3 is TGTGCCAGCAGTTTAGAACTGAGAAGCACAGATACGCAGTATTTT.

The V gene is TRBV11-2, the J gene TRBJ2-7; a possible D gene is TRBD1 (6 bases). Trimming took off 2 bases at V and 4 bases at J, with 9 bases between the two ends. Germline loops: CDR1 SGHAT, CDR2 FQNNGV. The CDR3 is 13 amino acids. CDR3 protein: CASSLIRGYEQYF. The DNA for the CDR3 is TGTGCCAGCAGCTTAATCAGGGGATACGAGCAGTACTTC.

The V gene is TRBV14, the J gene TRBJ1-3; D remains unclear. This CDR3 region has 17 residues. Trimming stripped 0 bases from V and 2 bases from J, with 14 bases between. Germline V gene sequence: CDR1 SGHDN, CDR2 FVKESK. DNA of the CDR3: TGTGCCAGCAGCCAAGATCTTTACGTGACTGCTGGAAACACCATATATTTT. Its protein is CASSQDLYVTAGNTIYF.

The rearrangement uses TRBV11-2 and TRBJ1-1; D might be TRBD1 (5 bases). The V end was cut by 5 bases, the J end by 3 bases, with 10 bases between. This CDR3 contains 13 residues. Germline V gene lookup returns CDR1 SGHAT and CDR2 FQNNGV. This CDR3 is CASSKGLDTEAFF. The CDR3 nucleotides read TGTGCCAGCAGCAAGGGACTCGACACTGAAGCTTTCTTT.

This clonotype was seen a few times. J is TRBJ1-1 and V is TRBV2; weak D call: TRBD1 (5 bases). The V end was cut by 2 bases, the J end by 5 bases, with 21 bases between. In germline, CDR1 is SNHLY, CDR2 FYNNEI. CDR3 length equals 17 residues. The CDR3 DNA reads as TGTGCCAGCAGTGAAAGGGGTCAGGGAGGCTATGTTACTGAAGCTTTCTTT. Residues: CASSERGQGGYVTEAFF.

The V call is TRBV15, the J call TRBJ1-1; D not resolved. The CDR3 totals 18 residues. The germline CDR1 and CDR2 sequences are LNHNV and YYDKDF (reference sequence). Trimming cost V 0 bases and J 1 base, with 18 bases left between them. CDR3 nucleotide sequence: TGTGCCACCAGCAGAGATAGAGGGCAAAAAGGGAGGAACACTGAAGCTTTCTTT. It translates to CATSRDRGQKGRNTEAFF.

This chain connects TRBV10-3 to TRBJ2-1; D might be TRBD2 (6 bases). V lost 11 bases and J lost 6, with 17 bases in between. The germline gives CDR1 ENHRY, CDR2 SYGVKD. CDR3 length: 13 residues. Here the CDR3 DNA reads TGTGCCGCCTCTAGCGCGTTGAGCAATGAGCAGTTCTTC. This sequence encodes CAASSALSNEQFF.

The sample holds a few counts of this clonotype. The rearrangement links TRBV6-1 to TRBJ1-5; D remains ambiguous. V was shortened by 6 bases and J by 0 bases, with 12 bases between the two germline ends. The CDR3 totals 15 residues. Germline assignment: CDR1 MNHNS and CDR2 SASEGT. CDR3 in DNA: TGTGCCAGCAGCAGGACTACCACTAGCAATCAGCCCCAGCATTTT. It codes for CASSRTTTSNQPQHF.

The V call is TRBV28, the J call TRBJ2-7; 12 bases fit TRBD1. The CDR3 consists of 15 residues. V trimming: 5 bases; J trimming: 5 bases; junction bases outside the gene matches: 7. The germline CDR1 and CDR2 sequences are MDHEN and SYDVKM. The CDR3 loop reads CASSMGTGGRDEQYF. CDR3 bases: TGTGCCAGCAGTATGGGGACAGGGGGCAGAGACGAGCAGTACTTC.